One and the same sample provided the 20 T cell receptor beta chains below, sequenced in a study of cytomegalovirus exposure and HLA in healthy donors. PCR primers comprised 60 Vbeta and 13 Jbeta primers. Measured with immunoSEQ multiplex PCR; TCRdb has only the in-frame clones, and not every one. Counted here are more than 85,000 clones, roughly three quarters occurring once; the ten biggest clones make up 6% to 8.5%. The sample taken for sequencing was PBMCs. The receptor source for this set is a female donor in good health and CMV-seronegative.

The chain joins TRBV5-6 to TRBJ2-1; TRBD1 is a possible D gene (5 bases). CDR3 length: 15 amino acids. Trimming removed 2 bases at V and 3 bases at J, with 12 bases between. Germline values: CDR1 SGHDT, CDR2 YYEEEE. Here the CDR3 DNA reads TGTGCCAGCAGCTTAGGAGACAGAAGCTACAATGAGCAGTTCTTC. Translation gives CASSLGDRSYNEQFF.

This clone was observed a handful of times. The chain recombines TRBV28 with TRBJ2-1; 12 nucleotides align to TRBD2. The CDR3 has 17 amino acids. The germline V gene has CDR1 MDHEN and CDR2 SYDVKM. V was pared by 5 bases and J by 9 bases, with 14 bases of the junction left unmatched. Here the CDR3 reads CASSTRTSGIGRSEQFF. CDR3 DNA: TGTGCCAGCAGTACCCGGACTAGCGGGATAGGACGTAGTGAGCAGTTCTTC. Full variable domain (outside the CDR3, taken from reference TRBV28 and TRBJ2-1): DVKVTQSSRYLVKRTGEKVFLECVQDMDHENMFWYRQDPGLGLRLIYFSYDVKMKEKGDIPEGYSVSREKKERFSLILESASTNQTSMYLCASSTRTSGIGRSEQFFGPGTRLTVL.

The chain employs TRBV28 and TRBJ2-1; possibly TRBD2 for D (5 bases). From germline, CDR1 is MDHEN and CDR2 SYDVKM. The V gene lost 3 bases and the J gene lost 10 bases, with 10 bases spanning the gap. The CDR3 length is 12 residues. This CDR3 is CASSFRRAEQFF. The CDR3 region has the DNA TGTGCCAGCAGTTTTAGGCGGGCGGAGCAGTTCTTC.

The CDR3 nucleotides are TGTGCCAGCTCACGCATTCCGGGACAGGGGGTGTCTGGGGCCAACGTCCTGACTTTC. Amino acids: CASSRIPGQGVSGANVLTF. The J gene is TRBJ2-6, the V gene TRBV18, with 11 positions matching TRBD1. There are 19 residues in the CDR3. V gave up 4 bases and J gave up 1 base; unmatched junction bases: 9. Germline V CDR1 and CDR2: KGHSH, LQKENI.

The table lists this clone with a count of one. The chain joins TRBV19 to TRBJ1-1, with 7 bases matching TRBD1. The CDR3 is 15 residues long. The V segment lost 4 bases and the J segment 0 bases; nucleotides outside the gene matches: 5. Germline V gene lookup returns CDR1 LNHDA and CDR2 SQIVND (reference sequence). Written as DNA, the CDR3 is TGTGCCAGTAGTAGAGGGACAGCTATGAACACTGAAGCTTTCTTT. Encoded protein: CASSRGTAMNTEAFF.

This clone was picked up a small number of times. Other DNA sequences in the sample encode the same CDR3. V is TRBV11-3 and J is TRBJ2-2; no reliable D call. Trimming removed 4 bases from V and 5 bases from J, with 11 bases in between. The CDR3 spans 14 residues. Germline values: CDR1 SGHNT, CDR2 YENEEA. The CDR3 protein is CASSSPRQTGELFF. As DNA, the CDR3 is TGTGCCAGCAGCTCCCCCCGACAAACCGGGGAGCTGTTTTTT.

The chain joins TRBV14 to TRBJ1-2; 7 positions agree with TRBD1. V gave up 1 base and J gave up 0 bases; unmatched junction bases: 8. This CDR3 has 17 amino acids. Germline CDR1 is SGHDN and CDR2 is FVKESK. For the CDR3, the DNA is TGTGCCAGCAGCCAAGCCAGGGGGGTTCGAGCTAACTATGGCTACACCTTC. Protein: CASSQARGVRANYGYTF.

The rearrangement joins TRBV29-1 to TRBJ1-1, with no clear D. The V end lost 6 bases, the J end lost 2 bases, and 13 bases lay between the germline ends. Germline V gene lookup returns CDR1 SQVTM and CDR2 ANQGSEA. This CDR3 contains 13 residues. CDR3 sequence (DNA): TGCAGCGTCGTGGACTCAGTAAACACTGAAGCTTTCTTT. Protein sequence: CSVVDSVNTEAFF.

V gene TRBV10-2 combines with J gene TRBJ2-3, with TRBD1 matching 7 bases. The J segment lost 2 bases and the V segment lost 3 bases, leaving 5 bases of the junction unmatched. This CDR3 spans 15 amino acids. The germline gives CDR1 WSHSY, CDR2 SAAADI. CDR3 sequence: CASSDVDRPTDTQYF. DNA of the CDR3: TGCGCCAGCAGTGACGTGGACAGGCCCACAGATACGCAGTATTTT.

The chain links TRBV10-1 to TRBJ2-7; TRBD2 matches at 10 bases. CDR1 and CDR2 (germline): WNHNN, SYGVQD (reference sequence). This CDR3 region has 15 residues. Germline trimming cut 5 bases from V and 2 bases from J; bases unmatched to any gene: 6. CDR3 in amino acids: CASSKDTSGAYEQYF. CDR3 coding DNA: TGCGCCAGCAGTAAAGATACTAGCGGGGCCTACGAGCAGTACTTC.

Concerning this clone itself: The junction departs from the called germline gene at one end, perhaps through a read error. The CDR3 protein is CASSPDFYNEQFF. CDR3 sequence (DNA): TGTGCTAGCAGCCCGGACTTCTACAATGAGCAGTTCTTC. This chain links TRBV7-7 with TRBJ2-1, with D maybe TRBD2 (5 bases). The germline V gene has CDR1 SSHAT and CDR2 FNYEAQ (reference sequence). The CDR3 has 13 residues.

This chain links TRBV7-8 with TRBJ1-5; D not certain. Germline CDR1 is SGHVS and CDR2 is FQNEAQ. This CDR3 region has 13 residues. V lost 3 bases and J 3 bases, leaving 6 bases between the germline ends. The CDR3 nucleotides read TGTGCCAGCAGCTTCAGTTTCAATCAGCCCCAGCATTTT. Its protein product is CASSFSFNQPQHF.

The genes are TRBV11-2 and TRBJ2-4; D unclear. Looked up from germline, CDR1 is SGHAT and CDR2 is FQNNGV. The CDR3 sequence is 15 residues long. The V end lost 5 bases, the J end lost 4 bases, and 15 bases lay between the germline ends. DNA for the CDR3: TGTGCCAGCAGCGCCAAATCATCCGGGAAAAACATTCAGTACTTC. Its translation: CASSAKSSGKNIQYF.

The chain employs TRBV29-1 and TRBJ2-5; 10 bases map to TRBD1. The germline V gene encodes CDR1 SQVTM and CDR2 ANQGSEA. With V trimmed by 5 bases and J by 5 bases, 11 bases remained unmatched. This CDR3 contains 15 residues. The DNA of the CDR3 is TGCAGCGTTTTAGCTACCGGGACAGGGGACGAGACCCAGTACTTC. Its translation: CSVLATGTGDETQYF.

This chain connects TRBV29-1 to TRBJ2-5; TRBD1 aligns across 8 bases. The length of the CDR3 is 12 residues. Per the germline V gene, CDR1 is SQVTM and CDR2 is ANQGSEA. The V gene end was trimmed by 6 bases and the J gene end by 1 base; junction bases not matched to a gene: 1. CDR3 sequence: CSVDRGQETQYF. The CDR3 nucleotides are TGCAGCGTAGACAGGGGCCAAGAGACCCAGTACTTC.

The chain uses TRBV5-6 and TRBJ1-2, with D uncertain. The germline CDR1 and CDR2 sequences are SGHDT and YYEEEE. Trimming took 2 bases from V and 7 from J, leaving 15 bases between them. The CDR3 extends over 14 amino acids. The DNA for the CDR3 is TGTGCCAGCAGCTTTGGTCCAGGTAATAGTGGCTACACCTTC. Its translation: CASSFGPGNSGYTF.

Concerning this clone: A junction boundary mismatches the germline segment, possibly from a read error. The CDR3: CASSWDSYISPLHF. The CDR3 DNA reads TGTGCCAGCAGCTGGGACAGTTATATTTCACCCCTCCACTTT. The V gene is TRBV5-8, the J gene TRBJ1-6, with 7 positions matching TRBD1. The germline V gene encodes CDR1 SGHTS and CDR2 YDEGEE. The CDR3 totals 14 residues.

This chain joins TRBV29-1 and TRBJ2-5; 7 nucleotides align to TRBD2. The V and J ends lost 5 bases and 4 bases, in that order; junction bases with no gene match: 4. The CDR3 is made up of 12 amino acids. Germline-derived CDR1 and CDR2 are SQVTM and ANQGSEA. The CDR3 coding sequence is TGCAGCGTTCGACTAGCACGAGAGACCCAGTACTTC. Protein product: CSVRLARETQYF.

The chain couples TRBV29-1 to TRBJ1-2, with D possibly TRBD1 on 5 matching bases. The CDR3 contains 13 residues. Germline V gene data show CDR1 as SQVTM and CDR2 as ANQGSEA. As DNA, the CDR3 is TGCGGATCTGTGGGGGGAGTGCGCTATGGCTACACCTTC. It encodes CGSVGGVRYGYTF.

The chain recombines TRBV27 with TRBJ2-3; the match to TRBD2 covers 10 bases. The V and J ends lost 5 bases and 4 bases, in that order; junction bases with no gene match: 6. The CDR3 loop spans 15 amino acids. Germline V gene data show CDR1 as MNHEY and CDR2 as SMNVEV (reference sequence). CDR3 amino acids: CASSQAGGPPDTQYF. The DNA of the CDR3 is TGTGCCAGCAGTCAAGCGGGAGGGCCCCCAGATACGCAGTATTTT.